This TCR beta chain originates from a study of blood T cell repertoires in COVID-19. Study at large: T cells, B-cell-depleted T cells, or PBMCs provided the cDNA or gDNA that served as material.

The authors' processing: Estimates of nucleated cell counts were drawn from the amplification of reference gene primers. This table comes from immunoSEQ multiplex PCR, and its TCRdb copy is limited to in-frame clones, with some not included. V, J and clone size reflect that table, while D and trimming were determined from the DNA. The table includes about 34,000 clones, less than 85% detected once. Germline CDR1 and CDR2: KGHDR and SFDVKD. This CDR3 region has 14 residues. J lost 2 bases, V lost 7 bases, and 6 bases had no gene match. This clone was seen only a few times. Material: peripheral blood. V gene TRBV24-1 combines with J gene TRBJ2-7; 8 nucleotides match TRBD1. The source of this sequence is a human donor with acute or convalescent COVID-19. The donor label of this sample is uncertain. The CDR3 spells CATSPTGDTYEQYF. The CDR3 DNA is TGTGCCACCAGCCCGACAGGGGACACCTACGAGCAGTACTTC.